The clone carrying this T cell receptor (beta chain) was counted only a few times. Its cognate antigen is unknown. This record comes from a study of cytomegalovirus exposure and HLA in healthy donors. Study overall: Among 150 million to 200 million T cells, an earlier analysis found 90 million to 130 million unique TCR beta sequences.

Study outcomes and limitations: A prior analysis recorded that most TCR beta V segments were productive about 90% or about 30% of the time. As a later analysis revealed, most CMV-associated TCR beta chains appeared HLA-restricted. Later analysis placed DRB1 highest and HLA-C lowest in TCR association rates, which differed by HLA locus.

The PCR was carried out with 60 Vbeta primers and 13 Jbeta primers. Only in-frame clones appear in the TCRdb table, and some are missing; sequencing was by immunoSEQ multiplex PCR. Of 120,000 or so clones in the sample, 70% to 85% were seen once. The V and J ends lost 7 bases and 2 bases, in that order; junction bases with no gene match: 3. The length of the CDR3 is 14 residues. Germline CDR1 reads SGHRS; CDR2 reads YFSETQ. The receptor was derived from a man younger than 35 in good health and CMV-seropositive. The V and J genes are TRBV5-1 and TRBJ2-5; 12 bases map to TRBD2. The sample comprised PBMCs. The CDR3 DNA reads TGCGCCAGCGGAGGACTAGCGGGACAAGAGACCCAGTACTTC. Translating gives CASGGLAGQETQYF.